This passage covers 9 T cell receptor beta chains from one sample sequenced in a study of beta chain features in type 1 diabetes. No cognate antigen is known for these TCRs. The investigators reverse transcribed all of the isolated RNA, so they sequenced expressed TCRB transcripts. Assay used: immunoSEQ multiplex PCR; TCRdb lists only in-frame clones, some missing. In the table there are 600,000 or so clones, more than 13% of which are singletons. The study's findings and limits: Shorter TCRB CDR3s, moderately but significantly so, marked every one of the four CD4+ subsets in Type 1 diabetes patients.

The sample consisted of naive CD4+ T cells from blood. These receptors all come from a man aged 18 to 29 with type 1 diabetes.

The chain couples TRBV7-6 to TRBJ2-1, with D possibly called TRBD1 or TRBD2 (8 bases each). V was trimmed by 5 bases and J by 1 base, leaving 15 bases between them. From germline, CDR1 is SGHVS and CDR2 FNYEAQ. The CDR3 sequence is 16 residues long. DNA for the CDR3: TGTGCCAGCAGCCCAGGGGGCGGGAGGTCCTACAATGAGCAGTTCTTC. It is translated as CASSPGGGRSYNEQFF. The whole variable domain, remainder taken from reference TRBV7-6 and TRBJ2-1, is GAGVSQSPRYKVTKRGQDVALRCDPISGHVSLYWYRQALGQGPEFLTYFNYEAQQDKSGLPNDRFSAERPEGSISTLTIQRTEQRDSAMYRCASSPGGGRSYNEQFFGPGTRLTVL.

This chain connects TRBV6-5 to TRBJ1-2, with 8 bases that match TRBD1. V shed 6 bases, J shed 6 bases, and the junction held 9 bases outside the gene matches. This CDR3 is 14 amino acids long. Germline CDR1 reads MNHEY; CDR2 reads SVGAGI. DNA for the CDR3: TGTGCCAGCAGCCCGGACAGGGTAGGGCATGGCTACACCTTC. Translation: CASSPDRVGHGYTF.

CDR3 sequence: CASSLALNGQGREQYF. In DNA form, the CDR3 reads TGTGCCAGCAGCTTAGCGCTTAATGGACAGGGAAGGGAGCAGTACTTC. V and J are TRBV7-2 and TRBJ2-7; TRBD1 matches 8 bases. The CDR3 extends over 16 amino acids. The germline gives CDR1 SGHTA, CDR2 FQGNSA. Losses at the gene ends were 0 bases for V and 7 bases for J; bases not matched to a gene: 11.

This clone turned up a few times. V is TRBV28 and J is TRBJ2-7; D remains ambiguous. Trimming cost V 3 bases and J 0 bases, with 12 bases left between them. Looked up from germline, CDR1 is MDHEN and CDR2 is SYDVKM. The CDR3 spans 15 residues. The CDR3 DNA sequence: TGTGCCAGCAGTTTGGCAGGTTACAGCTCCTACGAGCAGTACTTC. It is translated as CASSLAGYSSYEQYF.

Comments on this clone: This CDR3 is also generated by other DNA sequences in the sample. This chain uses TRBV30 with TRBJ2-3; D is undetermined. Germline V gene data show CDR1 as GTSNPN and CDR2 as SVGIG (reference sequence). Trimming pared 2 bases from V and 1 base from J, leaving 4 bases between. The CDR3 spans 12 residues. CDR3 sequence: CAWSLGTDTQYF. The CDR3 DNA is TGTGCCTGGAGTTTGGGCACAGATACGCAGTATTTT.

The V gene is TRBV13, the J gene TRBJ1-6; D is possibly TRBD1 (6 bases). CDR1 and CDR2 (germline): PRHDT, FYEKMQ (reference sequence). The CDR3 sequence is 13 residues long. V shed 6 bases and J shed 7 bases, with 10 bases lying between them. The CDR3 DNA is TGTGCCAGCAGGGAAGGACAGAATTCACCCCTCCACTTT. Its protein is CASREGQNSPLHF.

The V gene is TRBV5-1, the J gene TRBJ2-5; 11 bases are shared with TRBD2. Per germline, CDR1 SGHRS and CDR2 YFSETQ. The CDR3 consists of 14 residues. V dropped 2 bases and J dropped 4; count of bases not matched to a gene: 1. CDR3 sequence (DNA): TGCGCCAGCAGCTTCGGGACTAGCGGAGAGACCCAGTACTTC. Protein sequence: CASSFGTSGETQYF.

This clone was counted only a few times. The chain couples TRBV2 to TRBJ1-2, with 10 positions matching TRBD1. The CDR3 is 16 residues long. Trimming took 5 bases from V and 7 from J; bases not matched to a gene: 13. Germline lookup yields CDR1 SNHLY and CDR2 FYNNEI. CDR3 sequence: CASSSGTGAHLGGYTF. CDR3 DNA sequence: TGTGCCAGCAGTTCCGGGACAGGGGCACACTTAGGTGGCTACACCTTC.

The CDR3, as DNA: TGTGCCAGCAGCTACCTACTAGCGGGAGGGCACACAGATACGCAGTATTTT. This encodes CASSYLLAGGHTDTQYF. The chain uses TRBV5-4 and TRBJ2-3; 13 nucleotides agree with TRBD2. Germline CDR1 and CDR2: SGHNT and YYREEE (reference sequence). V lost 3 bases, J lost 2 bases, and 6 bases stayed unmatched. The CDR3 contains 17 residues.